The 27 T cell receptor beta chains presented below share a single source sample, sequenced in a study of patients and donors after allogeneic stem cell transplantation. TCRdb reanalysed the RT-PCR reads using MiXCR and keeps one entry per CDR3 protein. The table has about 960,000 distinct CDR3 sequences, under 20% seen once. Specimen: blood, either unsorted or a sorted T cell fraction (not recorded which). These receptors all come from a human donor who was either an allogeneic HSCT recipient or a stem cell or donor lymphocyte infusion donor (not recorded which). It is not recorded whose cells these are; they may come from a transplant donor.

This clonotype occurred a few times. The chain has TRBV7-9 and TRBJ2-3, with TRBD2 identical over 11 bases. Unmatched junction bases numbered 4, after V lost 3 bases and J lost 2 bases. CDR3 size: 16 residues. Germline CDR1 reads SEHNR; CDR2 reads FQNEAQ (reference sequence). This CDR3 reads CASSFPGLAVTDTQYF. DNA for the CDR3: TGTGCCAGCAGCTTCCCGGGACTAGCGGTCACAGATACGCAGTATTTT.

This clonotype was detected ten times or more. This chain uses TRBV20-1 with TRBJ2-7; TRBD1 matches at 8 bases. This CDR3 has 14 amino acids. V gave up 0 bases and J gave up 6 bases; unmatched junction bases: 7. CDR1 and CDR2 (germline): DFQATT, SNEGSKA (reference sequence). CDR3: CSAREGTGPSEQYF. CDR3 nucleotide sequence: TGCAGTGCTAGAGAGGGGACAGGTCCCTCCGAGCAGTACTTC.

This clonotype has more than one count but fewer than ten. This rearrangement joins TRBV4-1 to TRBJ2-6; TRBD1 might be the D (6 bases). From germline, CDR1 is MGHRA and CDR2 YSYEKL. The CDR3 has 18 residues. V lost 0 bases and J lost 2, with 14 bases in between. The CDR3 DNA reads TGCGCCAGCAGCCAAGACCCAGGGGATCATGCTGGGGCCAACGTCCTGACTTTC. It encodes CASSQDPGDHAGANVLTF.

This rearrangement joins TRBV12-3 or TRBV12-4 to TRBJ2-7, with no clear D. This CDR3 spans 12 amino acids. Trimming took 6 bases from V and 4 from J, leaving 10 bases between them. The chain's CDR3 is CASSKTGYEQYF. The CDR3 bases are TGTGCCAGCAGCAAGACCGGGTACGAGCAGTACTTC.

Only a few counts were recorded for this clonotype. V and J are TRBV5-1 and TRBJ2-3, with TRBD2 identical over 7 bases. Trimming cost V 4 bases and J 4 bases; bases outside gene matches: 9. Germline V gene data show CDR1 as SGHRS and CDR2 as YFSETQ. The CDR3 length is 15 residues. CDR3 DNA sequence: TGCGCCAGCAGCAAGGAGCGGGAAAACGCAGATACGCAGTATTTT. Residues: CASSKERENADTQYF.

The sample holds a few counts of this clonotype. This chain uses TRBV20-1 with TRBJ2-3; 9 nucleotides agree with TRBD2. Germline V gives CDR1 DFQATT, CDR2 SNEGSKA (reference sequence). CDR3 length equals 17 residues. The V and J ends lost 0 bases and 4 bases, in that order; junction bases with no gene match: 11. The CDR3: CSARDEGLAGISDTQYF. The CDR3 DNA reads as TGCAGTGCTAGAGATGAAGGGCTAGCGGGAATATCAGATACGCAGTATTTT.

This clonotype turned up a few times. The chain has TRBV5-1 and TRBJ1-1, with no clear D. The CDR3 totals 14 residues. The germline V gene encodes CDR1 SGHRS and CDR2 YFSETQ. Trimming cost V 0 bases and J 3 bases, with 9 bases left between them. The CDR3 loop is CASSLVASYTEAFF. As DNA, the CDR3 is TGCGCCAGCAGCTTGGTTGCCAGCTACACTGAAGCTTTCTTT.

The chain uses TRBV29-1 and TRBJ2-7; D is ambiguous. Germline values: CDR1 SQVTM, CDR2 ANQGSEA. Trimming pared 5 bases from V and 3 bases from J, leaving 8 bases between. The CDR3 length is 11 residues. In DNA, the CDR3 is TGCAGCGTTTCGGTCGGCTACGAGCAGTACTTC. This gives the protein CSVSVGYEQYF.

This clonotype was observed many times. This chain links TRBV20-1 with TRBJ2-1, with D perhaps matching TRBD2 (5 bases). The V end was cut by 0 bases, the J end by 3 bases, with 12 bases between. The germline V gene encodes CDR1 DFQATT and CDR2 SNEGSKA (reference sequence). CDR3 length: 15 amino acids. The DNA of the CDR3 is TGCAGTGCTAGAGATTGGAGCGGCCTCTACAATGAGCAGTTCTTC. Its protein is CSARDWSGLYNEQFF.

The CDR3: CASSLGLAGDLPHTDTQYF. In nucleotides, the CDR3 is TGCGCCAGCAGCTTGGGACTAGCGGGAGATCTCCCTCACACAGATACGCAGTATTTT. This sequence joins TRBV5-1 and TRBJ2-3, with 12 bases identical to TRBD2. Germline lookup yields CDR1 SGHRS and CDR2 YFSETQ. The V and J ends lost 0 bases and 2 bases, in that order; junction bases with no gene match: 10. The CDR3 has 19 amino acids. The entire variable domain, with the rest obtained from reference TRBV5-1 and TRBJ2-3, is as follows: KAGVTQTPRYLIKTRGQQVTLSCSPISGHRSVSWYQQTPGQGLQFLFEYFSETQRNKGNFPGRFSGRQFSNSRSEMNVSTLELGDSALYLCASSLGLAGDLPHTDTQYFGPGTRLTVL.

This clonotype has more than one count but fewer than ten. The chain joins TRBV12-3 or TRBV12-4 to TRBJ2-3, with TRBD1 as a possible D gene (6 bases). Trimming removed 2 bases from V and 6 bases from J, with 18 bases in between. This CDR3 spans 16 amino acids. The CDR3 DNA follows: TGTGCCAGCAGTTTAACAGGGTCCCCCGTGGGGGATACGCAGTATTTT. As protein: CASSLTGSPVGDTQYF.

This chain links TRBV27 with TRBJ1-2; tentatively, D is TRBD1 (5 bases). V was clipped by 0 bases and J by 10 bases, with 12 bases between them. This CDR3 comprises 13 residues. Germline CDR1 is MNHEY and CDR2 is SMNVEV (reference sequence). The CDR3 coding sequence is TGTGCCAGCAGTTTATCGATCGAAGGGGACTACACCTTC. This translates into CASSLSIEGDYTF.

This chain links TRBV5-1 with TRBJ2-5; 7 positions match TRBD1. The CDR3 is made up of 15 amino acids. Germline V lookup: CDR1 SGHRS, CDR2 YFSETQ. V gave up 4 bases and J gave up 9 bases; unmatched junction bases: 15. The CDR3 bases are TGCGCCAGCAGCCGTCGACAGGGCAGTGAGCTGGCCCAGTACTTC. This translates into CASSRRQGSELAQYF.

CDR3 nucleotide sequence: TGTGCCAGCAGCTTGCGCGGGGTAGCCGCGAGCACAGATACGCAGTATTTT. Protein sequence: CASSLRGVAASTDTQYF. V usage is TRBV7-2 and J usage is TRBJ2-3; tentative D call: TRBD2 (6 bases). V shed 3 bases and J shed 0 bases, with 16 bases lying between them. CDR3 length equals 17 residues. Germline V gives CDR1 SGHTA, CDR2 FQGNSA. Together with reference TRBV7-2 and TRBJ2-3, the CDR3 gives the full variable domain: GAGVSQSPSNKVTEKGKDVELRCDPISGHTALYWYRQSLGQGLEFLIYFQGNSAPDKSGLPSDRFSAERTGGSVSTLTIQRTQQEDSAVYLCASSLRGVAASTDTQYFGPGTRLTVL.

This clonotype was picked up one time. This chain uses TRBV5-1 with TRBJ2-5; D may match TRBD1 or TRBD2 (5 bases each). This CDR3 contains 16 residues. The germline gives CDR1 SGHRS, CDR2 YFSETQ. V was shortened by 0 bases and J by 5 bases, with 17 bases between the two germline ends. The DNA for the CDR3 is TGCGCCAGCAGCTTGGAGTTGGAGAGGGGCCGGGAGACCCAGTACTTC. It encodes CASSLELERGRETQYF.

J is TRBJ2-7 and V is TRBV13; 13 nucleotides line up with TRBD2. The CDR3 covers 16 residues. The trim removed 3 bases at V and 6 bases at J, leaving 8 bases unmatched. The germline V gene has CDR1 PRHDT and CDR2 FYEKMQ (reference sequence). CDR3 loop: CASSFPGLAGVGEQYF. CDR3 coding DNA: TGTGCCAGCAGCTTCCCTGGACTAGCGGGAGTCGGCGAGCAGTACTTC.

This clonotype showed up just a few times. The chain links TRBV5-1 to TRBJ2-2; D possibly corresponds to TRBD2 (5 bases). Trimming took 4 bases from V and 8 from J, leaving 12 bases between them. The CDR3 is 13 residues long. Germline-derived CDR1 and CDR2 are SGHRS and YFSETQ. CDR3 residues: CASSPFSGGELFF. CDR3 coding DNA: TGCGCCAGCAGCCCCTTTTCGGGGGGGGAGCTGTTTTTT.

CDR3 amino acids: CSAGTGLGNTIYF. CDR3 bases: TGCAGCGCCGGGACAGGGCTTGGAAACACCATATATTTT. The genes are TRBV29-1 and TRBJ1-3; 9 nucleotides match TRBD1. Germline CDR1 and CDR2: SQVTM and ANQGSEA. This CDR3 is built from 13 residues. J was trimmed by 3 bases and V by 7 bases; bases with no gene match: 4.

This clonotype was seen only a few times. The chain employs TRBV5-1 and TRBJ2-2; possibly TRBD1 for D (5 bases). Trimming took off 0 bases at V and 3 bases at J, with 18 bases between the two ends. Germline CDR1 reads SGHRS; CDR2 reads YFSETQ. CDR3 length: 18 amino acids. The CDR3 loop is CASSLENSGQGDTGELFF. CDR3 nucleotides: TGCGCCAGCAGCTTGGAAAATTCGGGTCAGGGTGACACCGGGGAGCTGTTTTTT.

This clonotype was counted only a few times. The chain couples TRBV3-1 to TRBJ2-7, with no clear D. Germline V CDR1 and CDR2: LGHDT, YNNKEL (reference sequence). The germline V and J ends were trimmed by 5 bases and 1 base, with 15 bases remaining between them. There are 15 residues in the CDR3. CDR3 sequence: CASSFRSGRSYEQYF. In DNA, the CDR3 is TGTGCCAGCAGCTTTCGGTCGGGCCGTTCCTACGAGCAGTACTTC.

J is TRBJ2-1 and V is TRBV7-2, with TRBD2 identical over 7 bases. Germline V gene sequence: CDR1 SGHTA, CDR2 FQGNSA. V was pared by 1 base and J by 8 bases, with 5 bases of the junction left unmatched. The CDR3 length is 14 residues. The CDR3, as DNA: TGTGCCAGCAGCTTAGGACGGGGGAGGGATGAGCAGTTCTTC. Translation: CASSLGRGRDEQFF.

This clonotype was recorded at least ten times. The V call is TRBV12-3 or TRBV12-4, the J call TRBJ2-7; D is perhaps TRBD1 (6 bases). The length of the CDR3 is 13 residues. V was shortened by 8 bases and J by 2 bases, with 13 bases between the two germline ends. CDR3 sequence (DNA): TGTGCCAGCTCAGGACAGCCTACCTACGAGCAGTACTTC. Amino acid sequence: CASSGQPTYEQYF.

This clonotype was seen more than once but under ten times. The CDR3 region has the DNA TGTGCCACCAGCAGAGATCTGACTAGCGGGGCCTACGAGCAGTACTTC. Encoded protein: CATSRDLTSGAYEQYF. The J gene is TRBJ2-7, the V gene TRBV15; 11 nucleotides align to TRBD2. Germline CDR1 LNHNV, CDR2 YYDKDF (reference sequence). This CDR3 comprises 16 residues. J was trimmed by 2 bases and V by 0 bases; bases with no gene match: 3.

V is TRBV5-1 and J is TRBJ2-2; 10 nucleotides agree with TRBD2. Germline V gene lookup returns CDR1 SGHRS and CDR2 YFSETQ. Trimming took 0 bases from V and 2 from J; bases not matched to a gene: 4. This CDR3 has 17 residues. The chain's CDR3 is CASSLEASGRNTGELFF. The CDR3 bases are TGCGCCAGCAGCTTGGAGGCTAGCGGGAGAAACACCGGGGAGCTGTTTTTT.

This clonotype has at least ten counts. The chain is built from TRBV20-1 and TRBJ1-5; D may be TRBD1 (6 bases). This CDR3 has 14 residues. Germline V lookup: CDR1 DFQATT, CDR2 SNEGSKA (reference sequence). The germline V and J ends were trimmed by 0 bases and 4 bases, with 10 bases remaining between them. The CDR3 is CSARDRGRNQPQHF. The CDR3 DNA is TGCAGTGCTAGAGATAGGGGGAGGAATCAGCCCCAGCATTTT.

The chain's CDR3 is CSVEDRRQGDEQFF. The CDR3 region has the DNA TGCAGCGTTGAAGATCGCCGGCAGGGCGATGAGCAGTTCTTC. This chain joins TRBV29-1 and TRBJ2-1; possibly TRBD1 for D (5 bases). Germline-derived CDR1 and CDR2 are SQVTM and ANQGSEA. The CDR3 runs to 14 residues. Trimming pared 0 bases from V and 8 bases from J, leaving 14 bases between.

The genes are TRBV5-1 and TRBJ2-1; the match to TRBD2 covers 12 bases. The CDR3 runs to 15 residues. The germline V gene encodes CDR1 SGHRS and CDR2 YFSETQ. Trimming removed 0 bases from V and 8 bases from J; junction bases left unmatched: 3. CDR3 loop: CASSLVASGRDEQFF. DNA for the CDR3: TGCGCCAGCAGCTTGGTCGCTAGCGGGAGGGATGAGCAGTTCTTC.